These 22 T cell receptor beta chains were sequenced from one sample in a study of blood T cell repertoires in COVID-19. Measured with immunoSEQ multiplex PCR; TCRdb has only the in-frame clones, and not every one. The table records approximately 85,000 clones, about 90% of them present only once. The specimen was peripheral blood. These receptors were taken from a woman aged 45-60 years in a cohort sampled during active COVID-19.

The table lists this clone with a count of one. The CDR3 region is CASSLGTGGIGEQFF. Here the CDR3 DNA reads TGCGCCAGCAGCTTGGGGACAGGGGGTATCGGTGAGCAGTTCTTC. The chain joins TRBV5-1 to TRBJ2-1; 10 nucleotides line up with TRBD1. In germline, CDR1 is SGHRS, CDR2 YFSETQ. The CDR3 sequence is 15 residues long. The ends lost 0 bases at V and 9 bases at J; junction bases unmatched: 6. The full variable domain, in which reference TRBV5-1 and TRBJ2-1 provide the parts outside the CDR3, is KAGVTQTPRYLIKTRGQQVTLSCSPISGHRSVSWYQQTPGQGLQFLFEYFSETQRNKGNFPGRFSGRQFSNSRSEMNVSTLELGDSALYLCASSLGTGGIGEQFFGPGTRLTVL.

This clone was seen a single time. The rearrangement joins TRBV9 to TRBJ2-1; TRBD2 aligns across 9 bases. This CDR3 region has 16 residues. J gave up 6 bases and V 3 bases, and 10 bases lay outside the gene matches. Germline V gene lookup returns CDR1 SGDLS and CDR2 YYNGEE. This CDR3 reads CASSASGGLAPNEQFF. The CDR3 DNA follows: TGTGCCAGCAGCGCGAGTGGGGGACTAGCACCCAATGAGCAGTTCTTC.

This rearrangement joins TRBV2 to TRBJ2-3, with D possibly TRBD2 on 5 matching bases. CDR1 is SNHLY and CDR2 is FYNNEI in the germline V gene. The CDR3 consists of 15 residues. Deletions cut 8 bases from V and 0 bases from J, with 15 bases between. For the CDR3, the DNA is TGTGCCAGCGAAGTTGGGGAGCATAGCACAGATACGCAGTATTTT. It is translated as CASEVGEHSTDTQYF.

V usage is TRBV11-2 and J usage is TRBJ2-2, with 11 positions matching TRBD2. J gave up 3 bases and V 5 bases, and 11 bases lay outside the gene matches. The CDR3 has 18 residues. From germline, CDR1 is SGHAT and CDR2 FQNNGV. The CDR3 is CASSSSGRATGDTGELFF. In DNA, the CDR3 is TGTGCCAGCAGCAGTAGCGGGAGGGCCACAGGGGACACCGGGGAGCTGTTTTTT. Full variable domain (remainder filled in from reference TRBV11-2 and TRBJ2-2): EAGVAQSPRYKIIEKRQSVAFWCNPISGHATLYWYQQILGQGPKLLIQFQNNGVVDDSQLPKDRFSAERLKGVDSTLKIQPAKLEDSAVYLCASSSSGRATGDTGELFFGEGSRLTVL.

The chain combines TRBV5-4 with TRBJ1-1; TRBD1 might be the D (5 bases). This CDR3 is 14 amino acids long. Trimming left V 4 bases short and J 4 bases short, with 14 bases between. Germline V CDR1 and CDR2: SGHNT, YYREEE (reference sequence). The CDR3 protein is CASSQMLGGTEAFF. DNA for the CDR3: TGTGCCAGCAGCCAGATGTTGGGGGGCACTGAAGCTTTCTTT.

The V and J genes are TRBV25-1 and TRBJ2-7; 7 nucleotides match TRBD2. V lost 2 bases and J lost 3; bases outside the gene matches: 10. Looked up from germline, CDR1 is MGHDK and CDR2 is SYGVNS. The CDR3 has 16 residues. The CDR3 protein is CASSEAPGGSYYEQYF. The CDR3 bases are TGTGCCAGCAGTGAAGCACCGGGCGGGAGCTACTACGAGCAGTACTTC.

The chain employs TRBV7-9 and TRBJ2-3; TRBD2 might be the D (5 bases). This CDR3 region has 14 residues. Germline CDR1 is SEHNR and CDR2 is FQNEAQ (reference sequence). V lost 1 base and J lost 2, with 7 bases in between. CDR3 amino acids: CASSLGGLTDTQYF. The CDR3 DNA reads TGTGCCAGCAGCTTAGGCGGACTCACAGATACGCAGTATTTT. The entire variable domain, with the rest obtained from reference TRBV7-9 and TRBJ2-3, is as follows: DTGVSQNPRHKITKRGQNVTFRCDPISEHNRLYWYRQTLGQGPEFLTYFQNEAQLEKSRLLSDRFSAERPKGSFSTLEIQRTEQGDSAMYLCASSLGGLTDTQYFGPGTRLTVL.

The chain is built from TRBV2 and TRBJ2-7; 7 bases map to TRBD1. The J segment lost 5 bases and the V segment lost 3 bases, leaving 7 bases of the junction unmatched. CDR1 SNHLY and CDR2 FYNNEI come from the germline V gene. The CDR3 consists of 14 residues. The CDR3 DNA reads TGTGCCAGCAGTGACGTGACAGGGTACAACGAGCAGTACTTC. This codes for CASSDVTGYNEQYF.

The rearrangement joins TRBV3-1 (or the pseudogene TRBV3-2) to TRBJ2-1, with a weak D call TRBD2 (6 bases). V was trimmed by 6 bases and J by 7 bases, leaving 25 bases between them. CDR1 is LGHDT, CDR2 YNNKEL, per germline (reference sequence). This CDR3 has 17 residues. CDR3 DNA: TGTGCCAGCAGTCGCGGGACGATGAACGGACCCGGGAATGAGCAGTTCTTC. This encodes CASSRGTMNGPGNEQFF.

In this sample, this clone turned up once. CDR3: CTSSQAQERKSTDTQYF. CDR3 DNA sequence: TGCACCAGCAGCCAAGCTCAGGAGCGGAAGAGCACAGATACGCAGTATTTT. The chain employs TRBV1 and TRBJ2-3; TRBD2 is taken as the D call from the table, unchecked against the DNA. TRBV1 constitutes a pseudogene. There are 17 residues in the CDR3.

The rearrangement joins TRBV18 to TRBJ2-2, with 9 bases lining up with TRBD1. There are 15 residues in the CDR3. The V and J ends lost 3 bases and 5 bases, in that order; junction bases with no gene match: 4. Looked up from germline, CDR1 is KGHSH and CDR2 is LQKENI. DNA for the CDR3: TGTGCCAGCTCACCTGGGACAGGGAGAACCGGGGAGCTGTTTTTT. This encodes CASSPGTGRTGELFF.

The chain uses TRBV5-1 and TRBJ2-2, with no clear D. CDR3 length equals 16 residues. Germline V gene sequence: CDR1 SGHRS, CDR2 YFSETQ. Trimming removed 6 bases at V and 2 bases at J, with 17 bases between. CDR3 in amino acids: CASTPAASANTGELFF. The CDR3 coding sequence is TGCGCCAGCACCCCCGCAGCCAGCGCTAACACCGGGGAGCTGTTTTTT. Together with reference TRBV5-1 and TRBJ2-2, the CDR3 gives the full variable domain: KAGVTQTPRYLIKTRGQQVTLSCSPISGHRSVSWYQQTPGQGLQFLFEYFSETQRNKGNFPGRFSGRQFSNSRSEMNVSTLELGDSALYLCASTPAASANTGELFFGEGSRLTVL.

The CDR3 bases are TGTGCCACCAGCAGAGATTACGGAGATCGGGAGACCCAGTACTTC. Translating gives CATSRDYGDRETQYF. The V call is TRBV15, the J call TRBJ2-5; D is ambiguous. This CDR3 spans 15 amino acids. CDR1 and CDR2 (germline): LNHNV, YYDKDF (reference sequence). Trimming cost V 0 bases and J 5 bases, with 13 bases left between them. Full variable domain (remainder filled in from reference TRBV15 and TRBJ2-5): DAMVIQNPRYQVTQFGKPVTLSCSQTLNHNVMYWYQQKSSQAPKLLFHYYDKDFNNEADTPDNFQSRRPNTSFCFLDIRSPGLGDTAMYLCATSRDYGDRETQYFGPGTRLLVL.

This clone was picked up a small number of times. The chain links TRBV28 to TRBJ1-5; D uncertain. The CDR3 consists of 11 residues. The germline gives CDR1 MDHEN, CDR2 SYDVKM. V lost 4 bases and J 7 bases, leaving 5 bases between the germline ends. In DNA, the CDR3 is TGTGCCAGCAGTTCGCGACAGCCCCAGCATTTT. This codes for CASSSRQPQHF.

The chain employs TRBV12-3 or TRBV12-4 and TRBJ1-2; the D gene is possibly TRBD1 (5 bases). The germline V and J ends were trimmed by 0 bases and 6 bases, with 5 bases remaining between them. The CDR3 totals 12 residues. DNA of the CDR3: TGTGCCAGCAGTTTAGCAGGGGATGGCTACACCTTC. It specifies CASSLAGDGYTF.

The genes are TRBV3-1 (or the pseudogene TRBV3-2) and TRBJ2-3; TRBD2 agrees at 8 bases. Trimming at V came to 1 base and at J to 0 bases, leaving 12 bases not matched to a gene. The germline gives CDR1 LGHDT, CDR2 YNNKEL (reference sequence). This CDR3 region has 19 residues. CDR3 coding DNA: TGTGCCAGCAGCCAAGGAACTAGCGGAACCTCAAGTAGCACAGATACGCAGTATTTT. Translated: CASSQGTSGTSSSTDTQYF.

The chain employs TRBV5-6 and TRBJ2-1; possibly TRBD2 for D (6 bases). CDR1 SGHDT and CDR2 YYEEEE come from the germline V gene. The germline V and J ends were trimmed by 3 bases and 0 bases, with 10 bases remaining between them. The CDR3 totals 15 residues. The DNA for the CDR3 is TGTGCCAGCAGCTGGGGGGAGAGCTCCTACAATGAGCAGTTCTTC. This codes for CASSWGESSYNEQFF.

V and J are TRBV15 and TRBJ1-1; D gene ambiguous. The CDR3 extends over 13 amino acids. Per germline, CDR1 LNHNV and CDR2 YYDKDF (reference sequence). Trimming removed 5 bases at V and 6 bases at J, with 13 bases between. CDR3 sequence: CATSPPTAAEAFF. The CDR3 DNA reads TGTGCCACCAGCCCCCCAACAGCGGCTGAAGCTTTCTTT.

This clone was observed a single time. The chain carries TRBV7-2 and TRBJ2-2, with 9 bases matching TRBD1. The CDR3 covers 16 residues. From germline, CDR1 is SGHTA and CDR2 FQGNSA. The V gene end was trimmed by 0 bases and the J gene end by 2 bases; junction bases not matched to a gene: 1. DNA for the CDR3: TGTGCCAGCAGCTTAGCGGGACAGGGCAACACCGGGGAGCTGTTTTTT. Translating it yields CASSLAGQGNTGELFF.

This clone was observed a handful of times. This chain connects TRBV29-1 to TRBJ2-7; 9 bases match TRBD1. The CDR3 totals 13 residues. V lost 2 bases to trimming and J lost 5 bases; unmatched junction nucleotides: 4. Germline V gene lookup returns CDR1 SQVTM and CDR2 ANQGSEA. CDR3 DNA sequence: TGCAGCGTTGAAAGGGGGACAGGGAACGAGCAGTACTTC. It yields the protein CSVERGTGNEQYF.

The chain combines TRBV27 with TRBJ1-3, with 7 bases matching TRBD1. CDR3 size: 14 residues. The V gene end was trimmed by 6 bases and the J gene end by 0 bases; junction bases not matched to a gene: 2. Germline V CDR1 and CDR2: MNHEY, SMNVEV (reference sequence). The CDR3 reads CASSNRGSGNTIYF. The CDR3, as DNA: TGTGCCAGCAGCAACAGGGGCTCTGGAAACACCATATATTTT.

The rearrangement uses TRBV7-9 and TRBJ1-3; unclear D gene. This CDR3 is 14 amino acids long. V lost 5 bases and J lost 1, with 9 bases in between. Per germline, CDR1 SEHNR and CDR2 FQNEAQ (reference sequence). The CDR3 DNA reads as TGTGCCAGCAGCCCGCAGGTTTCTGGAAACACCATATATTTT. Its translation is CASSPQVSGNTIYF.